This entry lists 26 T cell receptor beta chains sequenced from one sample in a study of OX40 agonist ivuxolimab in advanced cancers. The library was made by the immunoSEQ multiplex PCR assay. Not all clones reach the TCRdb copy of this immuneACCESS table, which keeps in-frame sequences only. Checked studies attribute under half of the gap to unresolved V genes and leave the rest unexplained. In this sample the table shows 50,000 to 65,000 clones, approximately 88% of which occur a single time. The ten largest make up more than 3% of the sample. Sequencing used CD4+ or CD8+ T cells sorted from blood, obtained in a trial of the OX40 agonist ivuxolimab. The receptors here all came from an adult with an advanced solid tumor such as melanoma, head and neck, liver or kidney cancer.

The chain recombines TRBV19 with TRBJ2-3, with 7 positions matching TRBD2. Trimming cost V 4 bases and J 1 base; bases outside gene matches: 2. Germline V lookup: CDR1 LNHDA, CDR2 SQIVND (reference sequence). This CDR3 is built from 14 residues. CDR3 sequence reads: CASSKRDRTDTQYF. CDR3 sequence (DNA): TGTGCCAGTAGTAAGCGGGACCGCACAGATACGCAGTATTTT.

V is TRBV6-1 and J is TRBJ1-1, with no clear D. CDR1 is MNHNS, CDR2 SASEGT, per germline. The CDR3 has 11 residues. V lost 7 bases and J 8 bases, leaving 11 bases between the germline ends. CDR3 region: CASTRRLEAFF. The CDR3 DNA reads TGTGCCAGCACCCGGCGCCTGGAAGCTTTCTTT.

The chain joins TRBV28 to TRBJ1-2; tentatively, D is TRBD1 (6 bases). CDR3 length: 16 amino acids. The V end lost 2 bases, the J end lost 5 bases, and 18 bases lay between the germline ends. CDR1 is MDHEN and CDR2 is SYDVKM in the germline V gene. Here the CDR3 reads CASSLPTGGRKYGYTF. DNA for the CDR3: TGTGCCAGCAGTTTACCGACCGGGGGCAGGAAATATGGCTACACCTTC.

The CDR3 nucleotides read TGCGCCAGCAGCTTGGGACAGGGCTACTATGGCTACACCTTC. This translates into CASSLGQGYYGYTF. The chain recombines TRBV5-1 with TRBJ1-2; 7 bases are shared with TRBD1. The junction had 2 bases not matched to a gene; V was cut back by 0 bases and J by 3 bases. The CDR3 runs to 14 residues. CDR1 is SGHRS and CDR2 is YFSETQ in the germline V gene. Full variable domain (missing parts from reference TRBV5-1 and TRBJ1-2): KAGVTQTPRYLIKTRGQQVTLSCSPISGHRSVSWYQQTPGQGLQFLFEYFSETQRNKGNFPGRFSGRQFSNSRSEMNVSTLELGDSALYLCASSLGQGYYGYTFGSGTRLTVV.

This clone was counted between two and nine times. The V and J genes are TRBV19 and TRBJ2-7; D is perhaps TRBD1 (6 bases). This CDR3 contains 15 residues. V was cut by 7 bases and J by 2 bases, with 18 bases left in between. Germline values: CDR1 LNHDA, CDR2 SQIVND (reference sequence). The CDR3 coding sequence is TGTGCCAGTACCCCATCAGGGGTCGTTACCTACGAGCAGTACTTC. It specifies CASTPSGVVTYEQYF.

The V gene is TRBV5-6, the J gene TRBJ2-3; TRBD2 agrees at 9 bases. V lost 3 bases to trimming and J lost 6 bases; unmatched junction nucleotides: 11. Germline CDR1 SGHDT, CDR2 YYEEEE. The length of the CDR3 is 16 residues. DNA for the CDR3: TGTGCCAGCAGCTGGGGAGGGGCGGGAGGGCCGGATACGCAGTATTTT. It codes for CASSWGGAGGPDTQYF. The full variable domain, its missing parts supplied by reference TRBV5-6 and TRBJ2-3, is DAGVTQSPTHLIKTRGQQVTLRCSPKSGHDTVSWYQQALGQGPQFIFQYYEEEERQRGNFPDRFSGHQFPNYSSELNVNALLLGDSALYLCASSWGGAGGPDTQYFGPGTRLTVL.

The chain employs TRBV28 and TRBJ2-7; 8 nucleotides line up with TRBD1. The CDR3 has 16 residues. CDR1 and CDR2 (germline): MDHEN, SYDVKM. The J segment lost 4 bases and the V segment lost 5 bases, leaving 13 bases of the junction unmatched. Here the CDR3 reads CASSLQGAPSVYEQYF. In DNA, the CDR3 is TGTGCCAGCAGTCTCCAGGGGGCTCCTAGTGTGTACGAGCAGTACTTC.

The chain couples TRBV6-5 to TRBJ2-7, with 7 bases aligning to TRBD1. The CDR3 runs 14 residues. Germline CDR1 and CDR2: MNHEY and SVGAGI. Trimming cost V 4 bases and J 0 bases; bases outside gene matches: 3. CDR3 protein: CASSWDRSSYEQYF. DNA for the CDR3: TGTGCCAGCAGTTGGGACAGAAGCTCCTACGAGCAGTACTTC.

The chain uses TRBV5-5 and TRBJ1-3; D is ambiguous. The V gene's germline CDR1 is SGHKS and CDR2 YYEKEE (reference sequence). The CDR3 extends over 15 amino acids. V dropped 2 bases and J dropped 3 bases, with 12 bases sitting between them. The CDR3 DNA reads TGTGCCAGCAGCTTAGAATGGCCGGATGGAAACACCATATATTTT. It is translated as CASSLEWPDGNTIYF.

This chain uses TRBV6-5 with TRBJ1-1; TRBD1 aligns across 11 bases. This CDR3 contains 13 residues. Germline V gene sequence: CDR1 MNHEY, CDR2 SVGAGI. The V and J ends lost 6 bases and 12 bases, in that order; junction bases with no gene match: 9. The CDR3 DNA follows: TGTGCCAGCAGGGGGACAGGGGGAGTCTTAACTTTCTTT. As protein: CASRGTGGVLTFF.

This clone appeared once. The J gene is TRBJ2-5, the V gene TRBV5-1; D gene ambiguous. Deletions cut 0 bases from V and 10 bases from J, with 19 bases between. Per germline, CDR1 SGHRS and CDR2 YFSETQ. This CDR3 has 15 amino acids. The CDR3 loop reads CASSLGPGLTNDQYF. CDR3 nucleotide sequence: TGCGCCAGCAGCTTGGGCCCCGGGTTGACAAATGACCAGTACTTC.

The CDR3 sequence is CASSLVPGQVLIDTGELFF. CDR3 DNA sequence: TGCGCCAGCAGCTTGGTCCCGGGACAGGTTCTGATCGACACCGGGGAGCTGTTTTTT. This rearrangement joins TRBV5-1 to TRBJ2-2, with 8 bases that match TRBD1. Trimming removed 0 bases from V and 3 bases from J; junction bases left unmatched: 13. CDR1 is SGHRS, CDR2 YFSETQ, per germline. CDR3 length: 19 amino acids.

The CDR3: CAISFYGTSGSYEQYF. The CDR3 nucleotides read TGTGCCATCAGTTTTTATGGGACTAGCGGTTCCTACGAGCAGTACTTC. V is TRBV10-3 and J is TRBJ2-7, with 11 bases fitting TRBD2. Germline assignment: CDR1 ENHRY and CDR2 SYGVKD. This CDR3 region has 16 residues. Germline trimming cut 5 bases from V and 1 base from J; bases unmatched to any gene: 7.

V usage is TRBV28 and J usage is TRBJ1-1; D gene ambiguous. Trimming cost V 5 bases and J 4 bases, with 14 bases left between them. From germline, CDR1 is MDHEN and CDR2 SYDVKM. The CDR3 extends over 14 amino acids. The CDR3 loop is CASSTGRSRTEAFF. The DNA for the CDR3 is TGTGCCAGCAGTACCGGGAGAAGCCGCACTGAAGCTTTCTTT.

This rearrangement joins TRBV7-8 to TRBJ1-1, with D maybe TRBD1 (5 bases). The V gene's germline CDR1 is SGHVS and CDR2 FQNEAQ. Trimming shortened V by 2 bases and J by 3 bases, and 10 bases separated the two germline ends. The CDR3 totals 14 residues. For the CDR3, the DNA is TGTGCCAGCAGCTTATTGGGGGGAGACACTGAAGCTTTCTTT. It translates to CASSLLGGDTEAFF. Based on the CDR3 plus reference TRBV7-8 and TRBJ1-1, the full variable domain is GAGVSQSPRYKVAKRGQDVALRCDPISGHVSLFWYQQALGQGPEFLTYFQNEAQLDKSGLPSDRFFAERPEGSVSTLKIQRTQQEDSAVYLCASSLLGGDTEAFFGQGTRLTVV.

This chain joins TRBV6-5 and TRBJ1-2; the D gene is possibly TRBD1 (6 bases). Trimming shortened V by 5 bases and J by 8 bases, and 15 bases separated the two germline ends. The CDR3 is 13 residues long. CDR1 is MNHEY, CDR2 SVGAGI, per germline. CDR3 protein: CASSRGQTLGYTF. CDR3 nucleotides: TGTGCCAGCAGTAGAGGACAGACTCTCGGCTACACCTTC.

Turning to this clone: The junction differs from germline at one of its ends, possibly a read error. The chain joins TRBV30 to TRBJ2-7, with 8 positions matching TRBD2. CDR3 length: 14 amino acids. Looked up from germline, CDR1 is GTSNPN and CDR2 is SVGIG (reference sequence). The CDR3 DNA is TGTGTCTGGAGTAGGCGGGGGGCCTCCTACGAGCAGTACTTC. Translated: CVWSRRGASYEQYF.

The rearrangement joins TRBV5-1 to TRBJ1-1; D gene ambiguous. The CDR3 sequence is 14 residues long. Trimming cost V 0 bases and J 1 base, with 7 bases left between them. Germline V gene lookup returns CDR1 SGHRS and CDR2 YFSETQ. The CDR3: CASSLARTNTEAFF. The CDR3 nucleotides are TGCGCCAGCAGCTTGGCCCGGACGAACACTGAAGCTTTCTTT.

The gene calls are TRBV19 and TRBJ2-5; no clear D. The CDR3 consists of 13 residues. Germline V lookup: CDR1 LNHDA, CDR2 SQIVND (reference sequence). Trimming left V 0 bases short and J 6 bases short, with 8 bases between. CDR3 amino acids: CASSIDVIKTQYF. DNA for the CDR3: TGTGCCAGTAGTATAGATGTTATAAAGACCCAGTACTTC.

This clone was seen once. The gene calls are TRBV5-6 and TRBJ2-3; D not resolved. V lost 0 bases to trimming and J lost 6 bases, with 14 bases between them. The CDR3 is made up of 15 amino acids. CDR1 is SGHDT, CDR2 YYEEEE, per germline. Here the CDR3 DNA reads TGTGCCAGCAGCTTGGGTGGGATAACCACCGATACGCAGTATTTT. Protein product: CASSLGGITTDTQYF.

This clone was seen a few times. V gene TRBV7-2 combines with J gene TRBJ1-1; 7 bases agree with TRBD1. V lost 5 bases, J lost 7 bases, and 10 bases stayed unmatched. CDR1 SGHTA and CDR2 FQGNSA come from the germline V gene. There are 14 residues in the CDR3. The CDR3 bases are TGTGCCAGCAGCCTAGGAAGGGGGCGGGGTGAAGCTTTCTTT. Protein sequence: CASSLGRGRGEAFF.

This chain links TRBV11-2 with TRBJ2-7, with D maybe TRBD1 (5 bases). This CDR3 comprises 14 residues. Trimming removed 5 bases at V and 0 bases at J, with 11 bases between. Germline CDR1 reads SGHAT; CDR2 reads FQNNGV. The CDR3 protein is CASSPGRSSYEQYF. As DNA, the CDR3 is TGTGCCAGCAGCCCAGGGCGAAGCTCCTACGAGCAGTACTTC.

CDR3 nucleotide sequence: TGTGCCAGCTCACCATCTATCGCCACTGAAGCTTTCTTT. Its translation is CASSPSIATEAFF. This sequence joins TRBV18 and TRBJ1-1; D uncertain. With 2 bases removed from V and 4 bases from J, the gap between germline ends came to 8 bases. Germline values: CDR1 KGHSH, CDR2 LQKENI. CDR3 length: 13 amino acids.

Here the CDR3 DNA reads TGCGCCAGCAGGACTAGCGGGAGCTCCTACGAGCAGTACTTC. Protein sequence: CASRTSGSSYEQYF. This rearrangement joins TRBV5-1 to TRBJ2-7; 12 bases are a match to TRBD2. This CDR3 comprises 14 residues. Losses at the gene ends were 5 bases for V and 0 bases for J; bases not matched to a gene: 0. Germline V CDR1 and CDR2: SGHRS, YFSETQ.

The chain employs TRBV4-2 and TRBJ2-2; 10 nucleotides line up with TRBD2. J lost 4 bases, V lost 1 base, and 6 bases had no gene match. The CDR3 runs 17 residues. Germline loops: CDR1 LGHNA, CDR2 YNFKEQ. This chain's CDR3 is CASSQGTSGGGTGELFF. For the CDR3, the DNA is TGTGCCAGCAGCCAAGGGACTAGCGGAGGGGGCACCGGGGAGCTGTTTTTT.

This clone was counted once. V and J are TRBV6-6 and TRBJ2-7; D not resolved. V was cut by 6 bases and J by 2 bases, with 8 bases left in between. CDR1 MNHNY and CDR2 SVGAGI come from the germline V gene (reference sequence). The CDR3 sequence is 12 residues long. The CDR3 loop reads CASSATAYEQYF. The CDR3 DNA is TGTGCCAGCAGCGCAACGGCCTACGAGCAGTACTTC.